This T cell receptor beta chain is from a study of CD8 T cells in Susac syndrome. Random hexamers served to reverse transcribe roughly 0.45 to 1 ug RNA. With immunoSEQ multiplex PCR, TCR beta CDR3 was amplified across 54 Vbeta and 13 Jbeta. TCRdb fed the immunoSEQ multiplex PCR reads into MiXCR, producing one record per CDR3 protein. The sample shows 250,000 or so distinct CDR3 sequences, about 94% of them seen only once. The CDR3 extends over 12 amino acids. From germline, CDR1 is LGHNA and CDR2 YNFKEQ. With 0 bases removed from V and 5 bases from J, the gap between germline ends came to 4 bases. The source is a human donor with multiple sclerosis. Sequences were obtained from CD4+ T cells from PBMCs. The chain has TRBV4-2 and TRBJ2-5; D remains unclear. The CDR3 coding sequence is TGTGCCAGCAGCCAAGATCGGGAGACCCAGTACTTC. Its protein is CASSQDRETQYF.